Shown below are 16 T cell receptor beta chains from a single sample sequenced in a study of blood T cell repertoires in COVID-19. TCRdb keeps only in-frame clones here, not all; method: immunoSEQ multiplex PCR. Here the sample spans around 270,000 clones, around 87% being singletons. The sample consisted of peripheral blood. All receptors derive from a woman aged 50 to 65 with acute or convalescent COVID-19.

CDR3 loop: CATSEPTGSYNEQFF. The CDR3 bases are TGTGCCACCAGTGAACCAACAGGGTCCTACAATGAGCAGTTCTTC. The gene calls are TRBV24-1 and TRBJ2-1; maybe TRBD1 (6 bases). Trimming removed 4 bases from V and 1 base from J, with 10 bases in between. The length of the CDR3 is 15 residues. Per germline, CDR1 KGHDR and CDR2 SFDVKD.

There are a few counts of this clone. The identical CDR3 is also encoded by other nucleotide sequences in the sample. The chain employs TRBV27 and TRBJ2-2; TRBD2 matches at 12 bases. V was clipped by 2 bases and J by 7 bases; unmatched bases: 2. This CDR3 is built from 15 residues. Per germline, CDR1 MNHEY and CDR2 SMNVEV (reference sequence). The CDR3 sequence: CASSLLAGGNGELFF. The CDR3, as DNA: TGTGCCAGCAGTTTACTAGCGGGAGGGAACGGGGAGCTGTTTTTT.

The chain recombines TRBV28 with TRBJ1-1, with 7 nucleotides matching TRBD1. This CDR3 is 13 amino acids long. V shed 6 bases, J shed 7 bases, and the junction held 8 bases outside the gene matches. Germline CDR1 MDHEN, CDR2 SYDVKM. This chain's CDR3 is CASRGDRAGEAFF. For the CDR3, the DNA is TGTGCCAGCAGGGGTGACAGGGCTGGTGAAGCTTTCTTT.

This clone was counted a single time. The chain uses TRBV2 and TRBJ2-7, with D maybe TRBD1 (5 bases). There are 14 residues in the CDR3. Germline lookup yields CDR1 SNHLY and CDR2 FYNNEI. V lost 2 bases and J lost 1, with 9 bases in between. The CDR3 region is CASSEQQASYEQYF. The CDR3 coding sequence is TGTGCCAGCAGTGAACAACAGGCGTCCTACGAGCAGTACTTC.

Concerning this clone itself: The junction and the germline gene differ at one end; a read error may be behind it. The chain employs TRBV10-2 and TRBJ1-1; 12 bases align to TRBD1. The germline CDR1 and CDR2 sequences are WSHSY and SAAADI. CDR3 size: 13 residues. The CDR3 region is CASTEGQGARAFF. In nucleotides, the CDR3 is TGCGCCAGCACTGAGGGACAGGGGGCGAGAGCTTTCTTT.

This CDR3 is CASSYQGQISGNTIYF. The DNA for the CDR3 is TGTGCCAGCAGTTACCAGGGACAAATCTCTGGAAACACCATATATTTT. The gene calls are TRBV6-5 and TRBJ1-3; D is perhaps TRBD1 (6 bases). The germline gives CDR1 MNHEY, CDR2 SVGAGI. Trimming removed 2 bases from V and 0 bases from J, with 11 bases in between. CDR3 size: 16 residues.

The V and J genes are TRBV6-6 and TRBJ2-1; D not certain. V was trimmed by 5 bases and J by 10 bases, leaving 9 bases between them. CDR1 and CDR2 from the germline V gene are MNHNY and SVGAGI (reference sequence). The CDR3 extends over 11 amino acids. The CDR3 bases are TGTGCCAGCAGTCAACCTAGGGAGCAGTTCTTC. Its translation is CASSQPREQFF.

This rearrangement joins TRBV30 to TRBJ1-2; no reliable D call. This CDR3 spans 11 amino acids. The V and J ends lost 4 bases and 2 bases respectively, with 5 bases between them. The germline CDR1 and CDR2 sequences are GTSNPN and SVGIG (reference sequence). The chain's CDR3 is CAWNRNYGYTF. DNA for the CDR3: TGTGCCTGGAATCGGAACTATGGCTACACCTTC.

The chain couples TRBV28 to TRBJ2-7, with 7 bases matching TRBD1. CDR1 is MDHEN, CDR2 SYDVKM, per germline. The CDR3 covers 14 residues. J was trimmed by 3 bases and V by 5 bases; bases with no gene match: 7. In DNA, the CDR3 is TGTGCCAGCAGTCCCCGGGACAGATTCTACGAGCAGTACTTC. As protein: CASSPRDRFYEQYF. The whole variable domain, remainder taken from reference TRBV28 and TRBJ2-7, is DVKVTQSSRYLVKRTGEKVFLECVQDMDHENMFWYRQDPGLGLRLIYFSYDVKMKEKGDIPEGYSVSREKKERFSLILESASTNQTSMYLCASSPRDRFYEQYFGPGTRLTVT.

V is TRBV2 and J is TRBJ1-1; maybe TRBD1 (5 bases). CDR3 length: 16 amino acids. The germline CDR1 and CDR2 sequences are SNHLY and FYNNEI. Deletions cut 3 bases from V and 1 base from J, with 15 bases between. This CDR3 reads CASSEAGLRGNTEAFF. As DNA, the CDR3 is TGTGCCAGCAGTGAGGCGGGGTTGAGGGGGAACACTGAAGCTTTCTTT.

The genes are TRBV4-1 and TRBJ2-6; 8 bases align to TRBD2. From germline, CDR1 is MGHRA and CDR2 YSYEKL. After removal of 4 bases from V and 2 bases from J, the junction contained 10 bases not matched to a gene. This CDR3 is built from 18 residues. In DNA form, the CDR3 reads TGCGCCAGCAGCCCGGGGGGGGCGGGAGGAGCTGGGGCCAACGTCCTGACTTTC. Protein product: CASSPGGAGGAGANVLTF.

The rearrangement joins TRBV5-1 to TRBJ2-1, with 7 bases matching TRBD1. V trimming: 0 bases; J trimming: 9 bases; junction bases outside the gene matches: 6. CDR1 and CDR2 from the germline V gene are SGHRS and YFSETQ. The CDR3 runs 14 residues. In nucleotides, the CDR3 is TGCGCCAGCAGCTTGGGACAGGGAATGGGTGAGCAGTTCTTC. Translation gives CASSLGQGMGEQFF.

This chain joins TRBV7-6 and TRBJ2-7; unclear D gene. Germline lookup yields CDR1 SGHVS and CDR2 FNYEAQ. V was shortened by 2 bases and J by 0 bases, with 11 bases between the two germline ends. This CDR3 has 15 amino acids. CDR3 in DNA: TGTGCCAGCAGCTTATACCAGGCGAGCTCCTACGAGCAGTACTTC. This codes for CASSLYQASSYEQYF.

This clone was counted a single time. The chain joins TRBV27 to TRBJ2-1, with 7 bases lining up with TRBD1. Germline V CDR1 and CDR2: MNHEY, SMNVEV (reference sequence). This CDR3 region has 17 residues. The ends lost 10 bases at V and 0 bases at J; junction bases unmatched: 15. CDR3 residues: CATSGTETYYSYNEQFF. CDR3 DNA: TGTGCCACCTCCGGGACAGAAACTTACTACTCCTACAATGAGCAGTTCTTC.

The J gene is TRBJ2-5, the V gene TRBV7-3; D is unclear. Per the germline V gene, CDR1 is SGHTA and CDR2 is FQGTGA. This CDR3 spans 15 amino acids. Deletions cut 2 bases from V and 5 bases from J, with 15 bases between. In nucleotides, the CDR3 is TGTGCCAGCAGCTTATATGCGGATTCTTCGGAGACCCAGTACTTC. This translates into CASSLYADSSETQYF.

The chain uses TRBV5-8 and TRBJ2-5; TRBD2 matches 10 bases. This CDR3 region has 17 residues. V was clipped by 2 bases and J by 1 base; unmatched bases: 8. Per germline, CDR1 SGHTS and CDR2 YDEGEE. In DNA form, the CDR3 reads TGTGCCAGCAGCTTACGCCTGGCTAGCGGGGGCCAAGAGACCCAGTACTTC. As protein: CASSLRLASGGQETQYF.